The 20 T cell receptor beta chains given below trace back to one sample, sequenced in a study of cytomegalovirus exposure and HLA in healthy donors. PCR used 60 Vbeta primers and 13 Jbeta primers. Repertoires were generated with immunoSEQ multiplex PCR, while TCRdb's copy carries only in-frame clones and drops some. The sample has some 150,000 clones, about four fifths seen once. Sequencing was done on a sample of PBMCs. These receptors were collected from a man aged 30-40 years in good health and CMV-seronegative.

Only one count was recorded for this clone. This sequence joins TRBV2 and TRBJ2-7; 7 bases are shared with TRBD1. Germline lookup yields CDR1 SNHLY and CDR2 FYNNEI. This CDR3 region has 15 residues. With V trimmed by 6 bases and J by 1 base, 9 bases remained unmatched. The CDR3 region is CASRVQGSLSYEQYF. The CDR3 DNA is TGTGCCAGCAGGGTACAGGGGTCTTTATCCTACGAGCAGTACTTC.

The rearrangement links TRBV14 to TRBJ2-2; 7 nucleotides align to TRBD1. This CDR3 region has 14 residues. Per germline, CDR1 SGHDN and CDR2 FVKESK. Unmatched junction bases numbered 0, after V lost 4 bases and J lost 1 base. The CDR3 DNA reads TGTGCCAGCAGCCGGACAGGGAACACCGGGGAGCTGTTTTTT. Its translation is CASSRTGNTGELFF.

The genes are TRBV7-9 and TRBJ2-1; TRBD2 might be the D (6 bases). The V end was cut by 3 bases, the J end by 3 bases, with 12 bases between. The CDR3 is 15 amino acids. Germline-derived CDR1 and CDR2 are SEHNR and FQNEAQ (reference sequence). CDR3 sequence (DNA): TGTGCCAGCAGCTTCCTTCGACTAGGCTACAATGAGCAGTTCTTC. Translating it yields CASSFLRLGYNEQFF.

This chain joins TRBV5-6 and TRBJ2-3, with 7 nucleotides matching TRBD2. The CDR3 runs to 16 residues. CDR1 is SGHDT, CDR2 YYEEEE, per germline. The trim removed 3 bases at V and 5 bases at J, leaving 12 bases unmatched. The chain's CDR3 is CASSSWGLPSGDTQYF. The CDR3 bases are TGTGCCAGCAGCTCATGGGGACTACCCTCAGGAGATACGCAGTATTTT.

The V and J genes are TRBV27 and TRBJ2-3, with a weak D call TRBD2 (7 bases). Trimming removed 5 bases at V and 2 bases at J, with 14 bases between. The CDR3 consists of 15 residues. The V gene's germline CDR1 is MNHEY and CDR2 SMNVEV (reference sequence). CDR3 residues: CASSTRGRITDTQYF. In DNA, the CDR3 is TGTGCCAGCAGTACGCGGGGGCGAATCACAGATACGCAGTATTTT.

CDR3: CASSPRVAEKLFF. As DNA, the CDR3 is TGTGCCAGCTCGCCCAGGGTTGCTGAAAAACTGTTTTTT. J is TRBJ1-4 and V is TRBV18; D is perhaps TRBD1 (5 bases). The ends were cut back, 6 bases at V and 7 bases at J, with 12 bases in the middle. The V gene's germline CDR1 is KGHSH and CDR2 LQKENI. This CDR3 is 13 amino acids long.

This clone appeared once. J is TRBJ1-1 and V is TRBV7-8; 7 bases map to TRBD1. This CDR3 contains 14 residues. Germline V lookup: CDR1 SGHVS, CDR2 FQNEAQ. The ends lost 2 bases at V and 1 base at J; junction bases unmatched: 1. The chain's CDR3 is CASSLRQGNTEAFF. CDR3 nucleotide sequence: TGTGCCAGCAGCTTACGACAGGGGAACACTGAAGCTTTCTTT.

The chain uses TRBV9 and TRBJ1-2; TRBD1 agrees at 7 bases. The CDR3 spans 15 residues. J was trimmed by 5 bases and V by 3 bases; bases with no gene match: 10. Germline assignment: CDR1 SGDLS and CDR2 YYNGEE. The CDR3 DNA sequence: TGTGCCAGCAGCGGATACAGGGGCGTAGTTTATGGCTACACCTTC. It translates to CASSGYRGVVYGYTF.

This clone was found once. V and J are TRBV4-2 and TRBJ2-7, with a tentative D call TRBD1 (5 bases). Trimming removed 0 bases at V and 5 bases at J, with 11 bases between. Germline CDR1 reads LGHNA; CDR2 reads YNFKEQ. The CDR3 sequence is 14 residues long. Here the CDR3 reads CASSQERGNHEQYF. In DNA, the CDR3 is TGTGCCAGCAGCCAAGAAAGGGGAAACCACGAGCAGTACTTC.

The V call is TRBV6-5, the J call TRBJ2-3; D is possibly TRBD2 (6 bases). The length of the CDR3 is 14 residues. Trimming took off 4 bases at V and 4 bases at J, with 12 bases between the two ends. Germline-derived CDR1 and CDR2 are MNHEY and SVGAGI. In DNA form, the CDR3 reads TGTGCCAGCAGTTTCCGACCTAGCGCAGATACGCAGTATTTT. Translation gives CASSFRPSADTQYF.

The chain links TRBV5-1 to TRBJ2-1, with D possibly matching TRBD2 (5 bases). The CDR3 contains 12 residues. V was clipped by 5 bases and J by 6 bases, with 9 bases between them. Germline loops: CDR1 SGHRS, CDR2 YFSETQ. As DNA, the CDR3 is TGCGCCAGCAGGAGGGATCTCAATGAGCAGTTCTTC. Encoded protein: CASRRDLNEQFF.

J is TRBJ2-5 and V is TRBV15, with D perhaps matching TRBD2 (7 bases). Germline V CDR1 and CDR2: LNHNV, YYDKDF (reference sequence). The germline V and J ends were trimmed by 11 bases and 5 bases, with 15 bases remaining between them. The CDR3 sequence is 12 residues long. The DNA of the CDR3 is TGTGCCGTGGGGGGGCGGTTGGAGACCCAGTACTTC. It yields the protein CAVGGRLETQYF.

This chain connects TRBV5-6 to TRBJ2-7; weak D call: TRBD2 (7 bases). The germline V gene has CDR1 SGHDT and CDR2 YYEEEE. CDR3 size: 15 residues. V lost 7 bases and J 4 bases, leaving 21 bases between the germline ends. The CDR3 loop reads CASWGWEGGSYEQYF. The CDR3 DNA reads TGTGCCAGCTGGGGGTGGGAGGGGGGTTCGTACGAGCAGTACTTC.

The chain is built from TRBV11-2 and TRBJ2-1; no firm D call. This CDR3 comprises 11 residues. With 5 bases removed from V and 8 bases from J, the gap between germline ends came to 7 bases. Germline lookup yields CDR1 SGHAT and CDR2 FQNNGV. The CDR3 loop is CASSPRDEQFF. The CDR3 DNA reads TGTGCCAGCAGCCCCCGGGATGAGCAGTTCTTC.

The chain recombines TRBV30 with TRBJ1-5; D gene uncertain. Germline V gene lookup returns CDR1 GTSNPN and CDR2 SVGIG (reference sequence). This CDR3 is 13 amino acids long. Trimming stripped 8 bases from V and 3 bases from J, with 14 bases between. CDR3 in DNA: TGTGCCCTTGGAACCGGGGACAATCAGCCCCAGCATTTT. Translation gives CALGTGDNQPQHF.

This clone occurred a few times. Here the CDR3 reads CASSQVIAYGELFF. CDR3 DNA: TGTGCCAGCAGCCAAGTTATAGCGTACGGGGAGCTGTTTTTT. The chain has TRBV14 and TRBJ2-2; a weak D match, TRBD2 (5 bases). The germline gives CDR1 SGHDN, CDR2 FVKESK. V was clipped by 1 base and J by 7 bases, with 10 bases between them. This CDR3 has 14 amino acids.

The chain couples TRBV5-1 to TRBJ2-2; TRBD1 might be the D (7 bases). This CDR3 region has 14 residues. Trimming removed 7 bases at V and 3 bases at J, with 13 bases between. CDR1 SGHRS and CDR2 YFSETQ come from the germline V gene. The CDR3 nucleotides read TGCGCCAGCGGCGGGACAGATTACACCGGGGAGCTGTTTTTT. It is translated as CASGGTDYTGELFF. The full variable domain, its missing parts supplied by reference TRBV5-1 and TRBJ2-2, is KAGVTQTPRYLIKTRGQQVTLSCSPISGHRSVSWYQQTPGQGLQFLFEYFSETQRNKGNFPGRFSGRQFSNSRSEMNVSTLELGDSALYLCASGGTDYTGELFFGEGSRLTVL.

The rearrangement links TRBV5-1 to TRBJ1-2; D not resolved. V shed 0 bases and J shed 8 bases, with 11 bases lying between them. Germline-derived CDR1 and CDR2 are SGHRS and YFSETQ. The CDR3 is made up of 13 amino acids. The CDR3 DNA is TGCGCCAGCAGCTTGGTCGCGAGTCGGGGCTACACCTTC. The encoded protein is CASSLVASRGYTF.

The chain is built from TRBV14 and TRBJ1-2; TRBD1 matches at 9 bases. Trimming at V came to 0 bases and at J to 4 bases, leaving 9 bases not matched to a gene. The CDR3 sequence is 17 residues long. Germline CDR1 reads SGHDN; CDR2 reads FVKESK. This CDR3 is CASSQDGTGLRGYGYTF. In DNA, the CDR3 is TGTGCCAGCAGCCAAGACGGGACAGGGCTGAGGGGCTATGGCTACACCTTC.

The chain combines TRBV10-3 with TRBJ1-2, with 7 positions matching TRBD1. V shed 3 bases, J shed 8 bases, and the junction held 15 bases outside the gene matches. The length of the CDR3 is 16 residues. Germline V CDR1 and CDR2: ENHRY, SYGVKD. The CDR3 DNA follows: TGTGCCATCAGTGATAACGCTCCTTCGGACAGGCGCGGCTACACCTTC. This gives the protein CAISDNAPSDRRGYTF.